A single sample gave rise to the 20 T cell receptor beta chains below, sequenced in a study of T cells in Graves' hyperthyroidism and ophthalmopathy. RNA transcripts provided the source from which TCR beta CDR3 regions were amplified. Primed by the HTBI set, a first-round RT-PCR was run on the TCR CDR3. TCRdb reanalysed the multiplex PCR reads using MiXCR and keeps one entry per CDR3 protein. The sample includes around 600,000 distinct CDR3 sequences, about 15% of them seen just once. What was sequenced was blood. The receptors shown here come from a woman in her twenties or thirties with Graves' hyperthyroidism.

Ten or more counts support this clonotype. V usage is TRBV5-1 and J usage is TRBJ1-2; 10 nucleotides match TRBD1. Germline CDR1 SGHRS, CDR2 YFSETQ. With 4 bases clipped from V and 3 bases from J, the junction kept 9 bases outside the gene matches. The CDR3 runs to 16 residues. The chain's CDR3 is CASSPTGQGGYYGYTF. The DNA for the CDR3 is TGCGCCAGCAGCCCGACCGGACAGGGGGGATACTATGGCTACACCTTC.

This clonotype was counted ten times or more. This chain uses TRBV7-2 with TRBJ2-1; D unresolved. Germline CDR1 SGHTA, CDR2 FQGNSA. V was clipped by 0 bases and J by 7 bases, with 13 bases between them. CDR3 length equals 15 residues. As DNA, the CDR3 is TGTGCCAGCAGCTTAGCTCAGTTTAAGTTGAATGAGCAGTTCTTC. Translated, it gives CASSLAQFKLNEQFF.

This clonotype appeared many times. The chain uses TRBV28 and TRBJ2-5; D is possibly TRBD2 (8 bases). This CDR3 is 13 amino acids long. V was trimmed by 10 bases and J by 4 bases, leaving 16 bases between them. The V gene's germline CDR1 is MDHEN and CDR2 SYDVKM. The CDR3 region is CAIGRGLGETQYF. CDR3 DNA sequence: TGTGCCATCGGGAGGGGGCTGGGAGAGACCCAGTACTTC.

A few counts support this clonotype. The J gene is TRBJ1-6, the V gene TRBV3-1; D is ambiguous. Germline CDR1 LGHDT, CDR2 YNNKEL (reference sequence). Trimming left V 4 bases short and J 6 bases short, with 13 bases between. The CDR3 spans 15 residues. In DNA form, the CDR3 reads TGTGCCAGCAGCCCCGGTCCGTTCTTTAATTCACCCCTCCACTTT. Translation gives CASSPGPFFNSPLHF.

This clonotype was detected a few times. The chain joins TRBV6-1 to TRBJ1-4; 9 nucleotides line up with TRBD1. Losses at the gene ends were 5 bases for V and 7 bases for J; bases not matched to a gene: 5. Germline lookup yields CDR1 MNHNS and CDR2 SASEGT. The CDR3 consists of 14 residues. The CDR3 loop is CASSQTGGGEKLFF. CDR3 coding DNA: TGTGCCAGCAGTCAGACAGGGGGTGGTGAAAAACTGTTTTTT.

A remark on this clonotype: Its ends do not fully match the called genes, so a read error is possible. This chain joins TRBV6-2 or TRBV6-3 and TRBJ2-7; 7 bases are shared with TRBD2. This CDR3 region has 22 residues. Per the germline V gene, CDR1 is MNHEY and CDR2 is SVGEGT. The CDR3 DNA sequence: TGTGCCGGCAGTTGGGGGGGGGGGAACCCCACACCGCAGGGAAAGAATTTCTACGAGCAGTACTTC. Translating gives CAGSWGGGNPTPQGKNFYEQYF.

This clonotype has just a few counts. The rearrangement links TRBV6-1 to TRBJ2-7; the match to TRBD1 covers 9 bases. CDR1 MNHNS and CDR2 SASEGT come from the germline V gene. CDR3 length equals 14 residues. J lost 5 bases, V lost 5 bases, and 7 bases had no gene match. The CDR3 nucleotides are TGTGCCAGCAGTTCGCGACAGGGGGGCGACGAGCAGTACTTC. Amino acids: CASSSRQGGDEQYF.

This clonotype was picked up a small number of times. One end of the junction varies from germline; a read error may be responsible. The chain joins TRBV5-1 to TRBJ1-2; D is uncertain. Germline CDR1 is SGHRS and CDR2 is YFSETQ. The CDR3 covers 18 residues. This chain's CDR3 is CASSFRGAALSTNYGYTF. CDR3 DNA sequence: TGTGCCAGCAGCTTTCGGGGAGCGGCGCTTTCCACTAACTATGGCTACACCTTC.

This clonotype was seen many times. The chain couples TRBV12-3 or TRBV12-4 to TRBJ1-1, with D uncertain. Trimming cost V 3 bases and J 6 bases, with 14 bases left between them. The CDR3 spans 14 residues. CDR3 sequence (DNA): TGTGCCAGCAGTTTTCGATCCCATTGGGCTGAAGCTTTCTTT. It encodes CASSFRSHWAEAFF.

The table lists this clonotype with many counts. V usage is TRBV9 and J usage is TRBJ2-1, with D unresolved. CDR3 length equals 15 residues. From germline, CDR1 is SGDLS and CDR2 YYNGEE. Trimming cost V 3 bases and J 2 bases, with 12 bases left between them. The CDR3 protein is CASSAISATYNEQFF. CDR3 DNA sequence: TGTGCCAGCAGCGCCATTTCCGCGACCTACAATGAGCAGTTCTTC.

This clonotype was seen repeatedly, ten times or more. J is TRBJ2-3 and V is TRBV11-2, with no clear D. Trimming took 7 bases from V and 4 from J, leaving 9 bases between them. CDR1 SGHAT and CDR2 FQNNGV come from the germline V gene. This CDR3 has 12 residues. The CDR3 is CASTVTPDTQYF. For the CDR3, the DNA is TGTGCCAGCACCGTTACACCAGATACGCAGTATTTT. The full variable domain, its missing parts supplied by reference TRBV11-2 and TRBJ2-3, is EAGVAQSPRYKIIEKRQSVAFWCNPISGHATLYWYQQILGQGPKLLIQFQNNGVVDDSQLPKDRFSAERLKGVDSTLKIQPAKLEDSAVYLCASTVTPDTQYFGPGTRLTVL.

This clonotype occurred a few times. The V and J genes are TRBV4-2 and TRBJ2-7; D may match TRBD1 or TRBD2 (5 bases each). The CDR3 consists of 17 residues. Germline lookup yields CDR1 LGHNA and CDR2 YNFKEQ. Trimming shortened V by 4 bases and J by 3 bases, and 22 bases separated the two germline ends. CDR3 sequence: CASSPLFGGEKGYEQYF. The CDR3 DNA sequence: TGTGCCAGCAGCCCCCTTTTTGGGGGAGAAAAGGGCTACGAGCAGTACTTC.

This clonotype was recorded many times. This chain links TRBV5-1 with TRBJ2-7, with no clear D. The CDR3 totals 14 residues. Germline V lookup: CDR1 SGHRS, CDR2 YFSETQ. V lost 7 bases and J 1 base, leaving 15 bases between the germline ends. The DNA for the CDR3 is TGCGCCAGCTCGTTTTCGGCGGCATCCTACGAGCAGTACTTC. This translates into CASSFSAASYEQYF.

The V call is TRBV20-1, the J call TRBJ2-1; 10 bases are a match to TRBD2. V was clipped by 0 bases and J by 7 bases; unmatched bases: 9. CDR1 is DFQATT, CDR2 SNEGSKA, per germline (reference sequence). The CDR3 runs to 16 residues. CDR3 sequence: CSARDLAGGGLNEQFF. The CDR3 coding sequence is TGCAGTGCTAGAGACTTAGCGGGAGGCGGCTTGAATGAGCAGTTCTTC.

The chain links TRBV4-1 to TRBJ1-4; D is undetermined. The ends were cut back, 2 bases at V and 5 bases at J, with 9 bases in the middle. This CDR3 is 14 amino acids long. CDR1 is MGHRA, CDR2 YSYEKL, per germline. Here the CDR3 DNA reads TGCGCCAGCAGCCAATTCGTCGGCAATGAAAAACTGTTTTTT. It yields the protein CASSQFVGNEKLFF.

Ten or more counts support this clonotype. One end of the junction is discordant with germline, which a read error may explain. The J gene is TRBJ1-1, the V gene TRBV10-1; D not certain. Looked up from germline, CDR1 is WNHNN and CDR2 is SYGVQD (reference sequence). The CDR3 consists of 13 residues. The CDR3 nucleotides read TGTGCCAGCAGCGTCAGTGGAAACACTGAAGCTTTCTTT. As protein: CASSVSGNTEAFF.

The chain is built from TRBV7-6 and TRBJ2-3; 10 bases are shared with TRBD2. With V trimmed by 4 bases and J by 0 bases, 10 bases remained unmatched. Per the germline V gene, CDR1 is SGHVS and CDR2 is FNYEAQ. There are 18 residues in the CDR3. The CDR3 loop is CASSSRTSGRSSTDTQYF. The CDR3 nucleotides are TGTGCCAGCAGCTCCCGGACTAGCGGCCGCTCTAGCACAGATACGCAGTATTTT.

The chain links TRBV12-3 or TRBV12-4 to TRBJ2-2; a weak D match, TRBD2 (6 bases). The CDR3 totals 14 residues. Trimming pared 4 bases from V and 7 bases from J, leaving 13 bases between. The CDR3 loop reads CASSSQSGSGELFF. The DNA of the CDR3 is TGTGCCAGCAGTTCTCAGTCCGGGAGCGGGGAGCTGTTTTTT.

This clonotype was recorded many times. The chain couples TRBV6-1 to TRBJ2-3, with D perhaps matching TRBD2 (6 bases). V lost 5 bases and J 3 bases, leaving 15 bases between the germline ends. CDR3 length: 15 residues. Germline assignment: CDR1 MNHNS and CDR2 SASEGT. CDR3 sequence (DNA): TGTGCCAGCAGTTCACTAGGGACTTTTACAGATACGCAGTATTTT. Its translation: CASSSLGTFTDTQYF.

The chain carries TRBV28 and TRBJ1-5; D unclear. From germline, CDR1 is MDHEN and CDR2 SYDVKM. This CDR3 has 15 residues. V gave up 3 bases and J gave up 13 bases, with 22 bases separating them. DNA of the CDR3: TGTGCCAGCAGTTTTCGGAGCGGGAGTGGAGGTACGCAGCATTTT. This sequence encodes CASSFRSGSGGTQHF.